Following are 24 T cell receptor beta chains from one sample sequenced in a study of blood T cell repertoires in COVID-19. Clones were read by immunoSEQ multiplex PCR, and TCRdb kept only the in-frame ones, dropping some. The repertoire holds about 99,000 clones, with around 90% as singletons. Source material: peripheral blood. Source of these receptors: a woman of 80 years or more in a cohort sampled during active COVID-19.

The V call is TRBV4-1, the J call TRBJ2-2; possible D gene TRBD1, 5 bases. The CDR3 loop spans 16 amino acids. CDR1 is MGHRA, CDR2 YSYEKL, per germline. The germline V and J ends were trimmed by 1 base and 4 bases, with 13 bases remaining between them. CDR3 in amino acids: CASSQVRQGGTGELFF. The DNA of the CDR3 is TGCGCCAGCAGCCAAGTAAGGCAGGGTGGCACCGGGGAGCTGTTTTTT.

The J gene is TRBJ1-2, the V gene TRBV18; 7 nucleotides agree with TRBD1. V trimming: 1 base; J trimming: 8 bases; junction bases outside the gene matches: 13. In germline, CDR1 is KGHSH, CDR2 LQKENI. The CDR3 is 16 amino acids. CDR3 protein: CASSPRKGQNLFGYTF. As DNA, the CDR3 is TGTGCCAGCTCACCACGGAAGGGACAGAACCTTTTCGGCTACACCTTC.

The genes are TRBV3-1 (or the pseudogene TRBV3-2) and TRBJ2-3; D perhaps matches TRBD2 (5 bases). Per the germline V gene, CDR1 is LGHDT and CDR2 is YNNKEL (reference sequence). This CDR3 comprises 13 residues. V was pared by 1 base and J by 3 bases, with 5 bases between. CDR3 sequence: CASSQGLTDTQYF. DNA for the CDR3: TGTGCCAGCAGCCAAGGACTAACAGATACGCAGTATTTT.

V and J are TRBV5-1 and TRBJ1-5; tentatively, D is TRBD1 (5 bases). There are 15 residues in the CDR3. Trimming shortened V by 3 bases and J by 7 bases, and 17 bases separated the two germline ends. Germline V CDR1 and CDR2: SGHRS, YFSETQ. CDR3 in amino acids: CASSYVGSPGQPQHF. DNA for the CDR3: TGCGCCAGCAGCTATGTTGGGTCCCCAGGGCAGCCCCAGCATTTT.

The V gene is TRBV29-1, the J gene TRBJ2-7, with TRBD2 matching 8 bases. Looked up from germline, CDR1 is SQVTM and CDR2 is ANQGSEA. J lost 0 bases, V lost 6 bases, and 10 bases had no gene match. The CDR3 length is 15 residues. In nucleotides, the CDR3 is TGCAGCGTCTCCGACCCGGGAGGGAGCTCCTACGAGCAGTACTTC. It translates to CSVSDPGGSSYEQYF.

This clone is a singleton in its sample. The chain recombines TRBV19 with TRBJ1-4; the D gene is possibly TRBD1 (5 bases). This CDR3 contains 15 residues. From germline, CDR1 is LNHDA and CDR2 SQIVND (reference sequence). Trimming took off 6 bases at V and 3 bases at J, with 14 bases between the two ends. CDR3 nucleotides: TGTGCCAGTAGCCCCCCGACAGCCCCTAATGAAAAACTGTTTTTT. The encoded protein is CASSPPTAPNEKLFF.

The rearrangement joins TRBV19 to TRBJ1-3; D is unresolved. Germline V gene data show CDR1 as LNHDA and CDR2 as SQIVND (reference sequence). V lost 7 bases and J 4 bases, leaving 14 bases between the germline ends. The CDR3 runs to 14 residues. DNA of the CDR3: TGTGCCAGTACTATTTCGAACAGAGGAAACACCATATATTTT. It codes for CASTISNRGNTIYF.

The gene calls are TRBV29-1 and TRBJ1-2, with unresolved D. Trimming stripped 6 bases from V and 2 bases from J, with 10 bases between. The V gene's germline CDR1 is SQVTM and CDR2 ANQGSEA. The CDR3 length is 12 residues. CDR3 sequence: CSVVSQNYGYTF. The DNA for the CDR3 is TGCAGCGTCGTGTCGCAGAACTATGGCTACACCTTC.

The DNA of the CDR3 is TGTGCCAGCAGCTTAGTGCAGAACAATGAGCAGTTCTTC. Encoded protein: CASSLVQNNEQFF. V and J are TRBV11-3 and TRBJ2-1; D gene uncertain. Germline V CDR1 and CDR2: SGHNT, YENEEA. The length of the CDR3 is 13 residues. V was shortened by 1 base and J by 5 bases, with 6 bases between the two germline ends.

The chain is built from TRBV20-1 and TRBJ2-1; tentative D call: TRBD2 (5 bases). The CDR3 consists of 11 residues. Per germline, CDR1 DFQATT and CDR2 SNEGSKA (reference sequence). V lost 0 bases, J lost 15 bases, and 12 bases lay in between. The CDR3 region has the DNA TGCAGTGCTAGAGATCTGTCTAGCTGGTTCTTC. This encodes CSARDLSSWFF.

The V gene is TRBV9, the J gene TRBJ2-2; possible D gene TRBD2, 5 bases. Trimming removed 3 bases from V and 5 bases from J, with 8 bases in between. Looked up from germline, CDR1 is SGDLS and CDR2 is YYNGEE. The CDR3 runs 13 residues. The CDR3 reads CASSAEGTGELFF. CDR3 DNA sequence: TGTGCCAGCAGCGCCGAGGGTACCGGGGAGCTGTTTTTT. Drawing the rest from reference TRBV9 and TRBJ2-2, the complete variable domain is DSGVTQTPKHLITATGQRVTLRCSPRSGDLSVYWYQQSLDQGLQFLIQYYNGEERAKGNILERFSAQQFPDLHSELNLSSLELGDSALYFCASSAEGTGELFFGEGSRLTVL.

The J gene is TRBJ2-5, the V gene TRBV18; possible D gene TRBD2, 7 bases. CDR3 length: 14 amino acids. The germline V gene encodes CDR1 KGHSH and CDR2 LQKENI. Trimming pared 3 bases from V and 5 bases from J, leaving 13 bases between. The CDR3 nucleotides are TGTGCCAGCTCACCCGGGGGGCTTCAGGAGACCCAGTACTTC. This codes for CASSPGGLQETQYF.

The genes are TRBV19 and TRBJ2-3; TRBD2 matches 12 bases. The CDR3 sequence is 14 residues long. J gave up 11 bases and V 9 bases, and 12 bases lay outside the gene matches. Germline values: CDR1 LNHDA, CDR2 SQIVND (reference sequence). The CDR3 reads CASGERTSGAKQYF. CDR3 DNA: TGTGCCAGCGGGGAGCGGACTAGCGGGGCAAAGCAGTATTTT.

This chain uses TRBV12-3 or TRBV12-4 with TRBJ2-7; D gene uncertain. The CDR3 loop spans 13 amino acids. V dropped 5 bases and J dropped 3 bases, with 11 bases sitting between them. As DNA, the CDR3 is TGTGCCAGCAGTCCTACTAACTACTACGAGCAGTACTTC. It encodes CASSPTNYYEQYF.

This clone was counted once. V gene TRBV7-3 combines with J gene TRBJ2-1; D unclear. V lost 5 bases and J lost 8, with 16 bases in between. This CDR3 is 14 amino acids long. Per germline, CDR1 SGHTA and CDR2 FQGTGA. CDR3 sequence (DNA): TGTGCCAGCAGCCTTGCGATTGGAAGCGATGAGCAGTTCTTC. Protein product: CASSLAIGSDEQFF.

DNA of the CDR3: TGTGCCAGTAGTCCCCAGAGGGGGATAAATGAAAAACTGTTTTTT. Translating it yields CASSPQRGINEKLFF. The chain is built from TRBV19 and TRBJ1-4; D may be TRBD1 (6 bases). This CDR3 comprises 15 residues. The V and J ends lost 5 bases and 5 bases respectively, with 15 bases between them. CDR1 LNHDA and CDR2 SQIVND come from the germline V gene (reference sequence).

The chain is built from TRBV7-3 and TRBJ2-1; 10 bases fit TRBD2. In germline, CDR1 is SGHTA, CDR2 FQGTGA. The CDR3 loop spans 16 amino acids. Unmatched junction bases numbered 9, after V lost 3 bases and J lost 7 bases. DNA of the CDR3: TGTGCCAGCAGCTTGCCCGGAGCGGGGGGGAGGAATGAGCAGTTCTTC. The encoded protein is CASSLPGAGGRNEQFF.

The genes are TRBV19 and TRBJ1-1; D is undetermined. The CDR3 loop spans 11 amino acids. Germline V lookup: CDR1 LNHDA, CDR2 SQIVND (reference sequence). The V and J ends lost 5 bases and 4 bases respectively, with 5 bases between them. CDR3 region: CASSFLTEAFF. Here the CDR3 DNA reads TGTGCCAGTAGTTTCCTCACTGAAGCTTTCTTT.

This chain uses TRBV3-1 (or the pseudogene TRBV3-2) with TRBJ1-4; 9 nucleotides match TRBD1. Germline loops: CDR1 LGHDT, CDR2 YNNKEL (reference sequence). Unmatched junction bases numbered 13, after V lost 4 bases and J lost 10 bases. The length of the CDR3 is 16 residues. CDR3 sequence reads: CASSPGPPGQGRKLFF. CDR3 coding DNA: TGTGCCAGCAGCCCCGGCCCCCCGGGACAGGGTCGAAAACTGTTTTTT.

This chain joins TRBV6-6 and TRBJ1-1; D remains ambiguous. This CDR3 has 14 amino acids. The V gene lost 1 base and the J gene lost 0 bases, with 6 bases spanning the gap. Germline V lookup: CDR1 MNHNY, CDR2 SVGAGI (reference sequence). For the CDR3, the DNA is TGTGCCAGCAGTTACTTGGCAGTGAACACTGAAGCTTTCTTT. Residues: CASSYLAVNTEAFF.

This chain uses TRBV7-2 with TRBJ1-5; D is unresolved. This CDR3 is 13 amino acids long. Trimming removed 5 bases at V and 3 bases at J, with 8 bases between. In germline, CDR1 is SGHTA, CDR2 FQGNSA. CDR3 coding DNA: TGTGCCAGCAGCCCCCGCTACAATCAGCCCCAGCATTTT. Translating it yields CASSPRYNQPQHF.

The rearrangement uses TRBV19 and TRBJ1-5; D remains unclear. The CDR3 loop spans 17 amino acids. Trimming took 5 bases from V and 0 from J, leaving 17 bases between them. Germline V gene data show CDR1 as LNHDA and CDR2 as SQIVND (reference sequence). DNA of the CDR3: TGTGCCAGTAGTTATTCCTCGTCGCGGATTAGCAATCAGCCCCAGCATTTT. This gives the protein CASSYSSSRISNQPQHF. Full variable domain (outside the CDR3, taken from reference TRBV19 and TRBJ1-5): DGGITQSPKYLFRKEGQNVTLSCEQNLNHDAMYWYRQDPGQGLRLIYYSQIVNDFQKGDIAEGYSVSREKKESFPLTVTSAQKNPTAFYLCASSYSSSRISNQPQHFGDGTRLSIL.

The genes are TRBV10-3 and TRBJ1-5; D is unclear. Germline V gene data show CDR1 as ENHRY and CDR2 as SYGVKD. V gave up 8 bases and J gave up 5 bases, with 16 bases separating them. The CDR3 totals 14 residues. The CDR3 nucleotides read TGTGCCATCTCGAGCGGTCGGCAGGATCAGCCCCAGCATTTT. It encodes CAISSGRQDQPQHF.

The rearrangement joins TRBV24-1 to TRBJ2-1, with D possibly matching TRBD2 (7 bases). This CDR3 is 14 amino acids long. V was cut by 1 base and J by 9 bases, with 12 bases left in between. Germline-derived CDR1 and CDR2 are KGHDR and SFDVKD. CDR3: CATSDFKGEGEQFF. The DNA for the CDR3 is TGTGCCACCAGTGATTTCAAGGGGGAGGGTGAGCAGTTCTTC.